The table lists the clone carrying this TCR beta chain with a count of one. This CDR3 contains 12 residues. Germline V CDR1 and CDR2: LNHDA, SQIVND (reference sequence). Trimming took 7 bases from V and 4 from J, leaving 10 bases between them. Authors' data handling: Quantification of nucleated cells was approximated via reference gene primer amplification. Here immunoSEQ multiplex PCR was the method, and the copy in TCRdb shows in-frame clones only, minus some. The D gene and trimming were derived from the DNA, and the V and J assignments and clone size from that table. Here the sample spans some 210,000 clones, approximately 90% being singletons. This entry is derived from a study of blood T cell repertoires in COVID-19. Overall study context: Some COVID-19 samples were acute and others convalescent; all came from the United States, Italy and Spain. Sources were T cells, B-cell-depleted T cells, or PBMCs; the material itself was cDNA or gDNA.

The receptor was isolated from a man aged 55 to 70 with COVID-19, enrolled during active disease. The specimen sequenced was peripheral blood. The gene calls are TRBV19 and TRBJ1-2; D ambiguous. The CDR3 here is CASKTEFYGYTF. The CDR3 DNA sequence: TGTGCCAGTAAAACAGAATTCTATGGCTACACCTTC.